This entry features one T cell receptor beta chain sequence. Its antigen remains unknown. The junction and the germline gene differ at one end; a read error may be behind it. Starting from around 510 ng of total RNA, TCR beta cDNA was produced with a primer in the constant region. Investigators got TCR beta libraries out of three nested multiplex PCR rounds, done with slightly modified ARM-PCR. Forward primers for TRBV1-TRBV30 and a C-beta reverse primer served the first two PCR rounds, at roughly 10 cycles each. Each CDR3 protein gets one entry after TCRdb re-called the multiplex PCR reads with MiXCR. Of approximately 330,000 distinct CDR3 sequences in the sample, about 61% are singletons; the top ten hold roughly 6%. The study extracted blood RNA from unsorted whole blood and also extracted germline DNA. This sample was included in a study of tumor-infiltrating lymphocytes in primary liver carcinoma. Overall study: Surgical resection was used to treat these primary liver carcinoma patients. There were tumors of stage T1-T3 N0M0, each 4.2 to 10 cm across.

Findings of the study overall: Reduced overlap was seen in tumor-adjacent and tumor-blood pairs versus tumor region pairs.

This CDR3 comprises 15 residues. The germline gives CDR1 MNHEY, CDR2 SVGAGI. Sequencing input: peripheral blood. The gene calls are TRBV6-5 and TRBJ2-6; D tentatively reads TRBD1 or TRBD2 (5 bases each). This clonotype was sampled from a man aged 35 to 55 with primary liver carcinoma and hepatitis B virus infection. The chain's CDR3 is CTSSYKRVGANVLIF. CDR3 in DNA: TGTACCAGCAGTTACAAGAGGGTTGGGGCCAACGTCCTGATCTTC.